This T cell receptor beta chain was obtained from a study of T cell responses to AZD1222 COVID-19 vaccine. Study-wide context: Timing groups of about 4 and about 12 weeks for second doses were pooled.

General observations from the study: Mostly white British, mostly female donors; authors suggested clonal diversity may be underestimated. Unmutated variant regions are reportedly targeted by nearly half of spike-specific TCRs.

About this clone: What it binds is unknown.

Method: immunoSEQ multiplex PCR; TCRdb's copy keeps in-frame clones and lacks some. The repertoire holds around 75,000 clones, with 70% to 90% as singletons. The starting material was peripheral blood, obtained on day 0 of AZD1222 vaccination. The TCR comes from an adult in good health.

CDR3 bases: TGTGCCAGTAGTATTTGGCGGGGGGATACGCAGTATTTT. It is translated as CASSIWRGDTQYF. V gene TRBV19 combines with J gene TRBJ2-3; TRBD2 aligns across 7 bases. The CDR3 loop spans 13 amino acids. The germline CDR1 and CDR2 sequences are LNHDA and SQIVND (reference sequence). V gave up 3 bases and J gave up 6 bases; unmatched junction bases: 3.